What follows are 17 T cell receptor beta chains derived from one specimen sequenced in a study of pediatric ulcerative colitis. TCRdb's table, derived via immunoSEQ multiplex PCR, lists solely in-frame clones and lacks some. The sample includes approximately 60,000 clones, 70% to 90% seen only once; the top ten take around 3%. The sequenced sample consisted of blood. The origin of the receptors is a boy between 10 and 17 years old with severe ulcerative colitis.

This clone was recorded only once. The chain links TRBV6-5 to TRBJ2-3, with D hard to call. This CDR3 is 13 amino acids long. The ends were cut back, 6 bases at V and 5 bases at J, with 12 bases in the middle. Per germline, CDR1 MNHEY and CDR2 SVGAGI. The CDR3, as DNA: TGTGCCAGCAGACGCCCCGGGCTAGATACGCAGTATTTT. Translation: CASRRPGLDTQYF.

This clone was observed a few times. The V gene is TRBV10-3, the J gene TRBJ2-7; TRBD1 aligns across 8 bases. The CDR3 loop spans 12 amino acids. With 6 bases clipped from V and 5 bases from J, the junction kept 3 bases outside the gene matches. CDR1 and CDR2 (germline): ENHRY, SYGVKD. The CDR3 nucleotides are TGTGCCATCAGGAAGGACAGGGACGAGCAGTACTTC. As protein: CAIRKDRDEQYF.

The gene calls are TRBV4-2 and TRBJ2-1, with 10 nucleotides matching TRBD2. Trimming took 0 bases from V and 3 from J; bases not matched to a gene: 2. The CDR3 sequence is 16 residues long. CDR1 is LGHNA, CDR2 YNFKEQ, per germline. CDR3 in DNA: TGTGCCAGCAGCCAAGATTCTAGCGGGAGCTACAATGAGCAGTTCTTC. Encoded protein: CASSQDSSGSYNEQFF.

The chain joins TRBV28 to TRBJ2-1, with D perhaps TRBD2 (5 bases). The V end was cut by 6 bases, the J end by 9 bases, with 18 bases between. CDR3 length: 14 residues. Germline V lookup: CDR1 MDHEN, CDR2 SYDVKM. CDR3 in amino acids: CASSPRLLVAEQFF. CDR3 sequence (DNA): TGTGCCAGCAGCCCAAGACTACTAGTAGCTGAGCAGTTCTTC.

The genes are TRBV6-1 and TRBJ1-2; no clear D gene. V dropped 10 bases and J dropped 1 base, with 7 bases sitting between them. CDR3 length equals 11 residues. Germline V CDR1 and CDR2: MNHNS, SASEGT. The CDR3 loop reads CAIRVNYGYTF. As DNA, the CDR3 is TGTGCCATCAGAGTTAACTATGGCTACACCTTC.

V is TRBV7-9 and J is TRBJ2-2; D call uncertain. Trimming took off 3 bases at V and 4 bases at J, with 12 bases between the two ends. Germline V lookup: CDR1 SEHNR, CDR2 FQNEAQ (reference sequence). The CDR3 is made up of 15 amino acids. CDR3 protein: CASSLAVQGTGELFF. Here the CDR3 DNA reads TGTGCCAGCAGCTTGGCAGTCCAAGGCACCGGGGAGCTGTTTTTT.

The rearrangement joins TRBV9 to TRBJ2-3, with TRBD1 matching over 8 bases. The trim removed 5 bases at V and 5 bases at J, leaving 1 base unmatched. The germline gives CDR1 SGDLS, CDR2 YYNGEE. The CDR3 is 12 residues long. The CDR3: CASRGQGDTQYF. The CDR3 DNA reads TGTGCCAGCAGAGGACAGGGAGATACGCAGTATTTT.

This clone was seen just once. The chain joins TRBV19 to TRBJ2-5; 12 bases map to TRBD1. The V and J ends lost 9 bases and 7 bases, in that order; junction bases with no gene match: 15. The germline V gene encodes CDR1 LNHDA and CDR2 SQIVND (reference sequence). The CDR3 loop spans 16 amino acids. The CDR3, as DNA: TGTGCCAGCAGACACCGGGACAGGGGGCTTTTCGGGACCCAGTACTTC. It specifies CASRHRDRGLFGTQYF.

This clone was counted once. The chain joins TRBV6-1 to TRBJ1-4; 8 positions agree with TRBD1. Germline CDR1 and CDR2: MNHNS and SASEGT. V lost 4 bases and J lost 6; bases outside the gene matches: 4. The CDR3 loop spans 14 amino acids. The CDR3 DNA reads TGTGCCAGCAGTGGATGGACAGGGTATGAAAAACTGTTTTTT. Amino acid sequence: CASSGWTGYEKLFF.

The chain links TRBV5-5 to TRBJ2-7, with D tentatively TRBD1 (6 bases). CDR1 is SGHKS and CDR2 is YYEKEE in the germline V gene (reference sequence). The length of the CDR3 is 14 residues. The V and J ends lost 3 bases and 9 bases respectively, with 19 bases between them. The CDR3 region has the DNA TGTGCCAGCAGCTCCTTGGGGGCCCCCCGGGGGCAGTACTTC. Its protein product is CASSSLGAPRGQYF.

The rearrangement links TRBV4-2 to TRBJ2-7, with TRBD2 matching 8 bases. Germline CDR1 reads LGHNA; CDR2 reads YNFKEQ. J lost 7 bases, V lost 3 bases, and 20 bases had no gene match. This CDR3 spans 18 amino acids. The CDR3 is CASSQGSGRQRGTMEQYF. CDR3 bases: TGTGCCAGCAGCCAGGGCTCAGGGCGACAGCGGGGGACTATGGAGCAGTACTTC.

This rearrangement joins TRBV2 to TRBJ2-7; 14 nucleotides line up with TRBD2. The CDR3 is made up of 15 amino acids. Trimming cost V 6 bases and J 1 base; bases outside gene matches: 2. Germline lookup yields CDR1 SNHLY and CDR2 FYNNEI. CDR3 residues: CASRRLAGGSYEQYF. The CDR3 nucleotides read TGTGCCAGCAGGAGACTAGCGGGAGGGTCCTACGAGCAGTACTTC. Variable domain in full (rest from reference TRBV2 and TRBJ2-7): EPEVTQTPSHQVTQMGQEVILRCVPISNHLYFYWYRQILGQKVEFLVSFYNNEISEKSEIFDDQFSVERPDGSNFTLKIRSTKLEDSAMYFCASRRLAGGSYEQYFGPGTRLTVT.

This chain joins TRBV30 and TRBJ2-3, with 7 bases that match TRBD2. The V segment lost 0 bases and the J segment 3 bases; nucleotides outside the gene matches: 6. The CDR3 has 15 residues. Germline lookup yields CDR1 GTSNPN and CDR2 SVGIG (reference sequence). The CDR3 DNA follows: TGTGCCTGGAGTGTACCAGCGGGAAGTACAGATACGCAGTATTTT. It encodes CAWSVPAGSTDTQYF.

This clone was seen more than once but under ten times. This chain links TRBV25-1 with TRBJ2-2; TRBD2 agrees at 7 bases. There are 16 residues in the CDR3. J was trimmed by 0 bases and V by 3 bases; bases with no gene match: 4. Germline lookup yields CDR1 MGHDK and CDR2 SYGVNS. CDR3 residues: CASSESSGTNTGELFF. As DNA, the CDR3 is TGTGCCAGCAGTGAGTCCAGCGGGACGAACACCGGGGAGCTGTTTTTT.

This chain links TRBV19 with TRBJ2-2; D is uncertain. The CDR3 runs to 13 residues. The germline V gene has CDR1 LNHDA and CDR2 SQIVND (reference sequence). Trimming cost V 3 bases and J 5 bases, with 7 bases left between them. CDR3 residues: CASSIVATGELFF. The CDR3 nucleotides are TGTGCCAGTAGTATTGTGGCAACCGGGGAGCTGTTTTTT.

V usage is TRBV11-3 and J usage is TRBJ2-1, with 12 bases lining up with TRBD2. Per germline, CDR1 SGHNT and CDR2 YENEEA. The length of the CDR3 is 16 residues. The J segment lost 10 bases and the V segment lost 0 bases, leaving 7 bases of the junction unmatched. The DNA of the CDR3 is TGTGCCAGCAGCTTAGAGGTGACTAGCGGGAGAGGAGAGCAGTTCTTC. Protein: CASSLEVTSGRGEQFF.

This clone was seen only once. The rearrangement joins TRBV6-5 to TRBJ2-7; the D call may be TRBD1 or TRBD2 (5 bases each). CDR1 and CDR2 from the germline V gene are MNHEY and SVGAGI. Trimming took 4 bases from V and 0 from J, leaving 7 bases between them. The length of the CDR3 is 13 residues. DNA for the CDR3: TGTGCCAGCAGTTGGGGGTTCTCCTACGAGCAGTACTTC. Protein sequence: CASSWGFSYEQYF.